The 30 T cell receptor beta chains presented below share a single source sample, sequenced in a study of T cell responses to AZD1222 COVID-19 vaccine. Only in-frame clones appear in the TCRdb table, and some are missing; sequencing was by immunoSEQ multiplex PCR. The sample records tens of thousands of clones, 89% being singletons. This material consisted of peripheral blood, taken on day 0 of AZD1222 vaccination. All receptors come from an adult in good health.

The gene calls are TRBV5-1 and TRBJ1-1; D is unclear. CDR1 SGHRS and CDR2 YFSETQ come from the germline V gene. V lost 0 bases and J 1 base, leaving 10 bases between the germline ends. The CDR3 consists of 15 residues. The CDR3 DNA is TGCGCCAGCAGCTTGGTGGGGATGGCGAACACTGAAGCTTTCTTT. Amino acid sequence: CASSLVGMANTEAFF.

The genes are TRBV6-6 and TRBJ1-4; D call uncertain. The CDR3 runs to 15 residues. Trimming took off 0 bases at V and 3 bases at J, with 8 bases between the two ends. Germline V CDR1 and CDR2: MNHNY, SVGAGI (reference sequence). The CDR3 bases are TGTGCCAGCAGTTACTCGCAGGTGGCTAATGAAAAACTGTTTTTT. Its translation: CASSYSQVANEKLFF.

This clone was counted between two and nine times. The gene calls are TRBV5-1 and TRBJ1-4, with D unclear. Per the germline V gene, CDR1 is SGHRS and CDR2 is YFSETQ. This CDR3 is 13 amino acids long. Trimming removed 1 base from V and 8 bases from J, with 9 bases in between. This CDR3 reads CASSLKPGEKLFF. In DNA, the CDR3 is TGCGCCAGCAGCTTGAAGCCGGGGGAAAAACTGTTTTTT.

The V call is TRBV12-3 or TRBV12-4, the J call TRBJ2-1; D is unclear. The ends were cut back, 3 bases at V and 6 bases at J, with 6 bases in the middle. The CDR3 is 12 amino acids. CDR3 coding DNA: TGTGCCAGCAGTTTTGTCGGCAATGAGCAGTTCTTC. It is translated as CASSFVGNEQFF.

This sequence joins TRBV15 and TRBJ2-7; 14 bases agree with TRBD2. This CDR3 has 18 residues. V shed 2 bases and J 4 bases; nucleotides not matched to a gene: 10. CDR1 is LNHNV and CDR2 is YYDKDF in the germline V gene (reference sequence). This chain's CDR3 is CATSRSTRTSGRSYEQYF. CDR3 in DNA: TGTGCCACCAGCAGATCGACGCGGACTAGCGGGAGGTCGTACGAGCAGTACTTC.

The CDR3 DNA follows: TGTGCCAGCAGTGCAAGCGGGGGGGCTCTTAGCTACAATGAGCAGTTCTTC. It is translated as CASSASGGALSYNEQFF. The chain employs TRBV6-4 and TRBJ2-1; 10 bases map to TRBD2. V lost 4 bases, J lost 3 bases, and 9 bases stayed unmatched. The CDR3 spans 17 residues. Looked up from germline, CDR1 is MRHNA and CDR2 is SNTAGT.

This clone has only one observation. This chain connects TRBV4-3 to TRBJ1-1; D is unclear. CDR3 length: 13 residues. V was cut by 4 bases and J by 3 bases, with 9 bases left in between. The germline gives CDR1 LGHNA, CDR2 YSLEER. The CDR3 nucleotides are TGCGCCAGCAGCCCCGGATGGGACACTGAAGCTTTCTTT. Translation: CASSPGWDTEAFF.

The rearrangement links TRBV7-9 to TRBJ1-1; D gene ambiguous. V shed 5 bases and J shed 1 base, with 11 bases lying between them. This CDR3 has 14 amino acids. Germline V gene data show CDR1 as SEHNR and CDR2 as FQNEAQ (reference sequence). CDR3 region: CASSPWTENTEAFF. The CDR3 region has the DNA TGTGCCAGCAGCCCATGGACGGAGAACACTGAAGCTTTCTTT.

This clone was picked up one time. The V call is TRBV18, the J call TRBJ1-4, with a tentative D call TRBD1 (5 bases). Trimming took off 1 base at V and 8 bases at J, with 8 bases between the two ends. Looked up from germline, CDR1 is KGHSH and CDR2 is LQKENI. The CDR3 sequence is 13 residues long. This CDR3 reads CASSPRGHEKLFF. The CDR3 region has the DNA TGTGCCAGCTCACCACGAGGACACGAAAAACTGTTTTTT.

The gene calls are TRBV10-3 and TRBJ2-7; D remains unclear. The CDR3 contains 12 residues. The V end was cut by 2 bases, the J end by 3 bases, with 5 bases between. The germline V gene has CDR1 ENHRY and CDR2 SYGVKD. The CDR3 reads CAISEGNYEQYF. For the CDR3, the DNA is TGTGCCATCAGTGAGGGGAACTACGAGCAGTACTTC.

The table lists this clone with a count of one. V usage is TRBV29-1 and J usage is TRBJ1-2; 12 nucleotides line up with TRBD1. CDR1 and CDR2 (germline): SQVTM, ANQGSEA. J was trimmed by 8 bases and V by 7 bases; bases with no gene match: 8. This CDR3 is 13 amino acids long. Here the CDR3 reads CSATGTGGNGYTF. For the CDR3, the DNA is TGCAGCGCCACCGGGACAGGGGGCAACGGCTACACCTTC.

The chain couples TRBV6-2 or TRBV6-3 to TRBJ1-2; tentatively, D is TRBD1 (5 bases). The germline CDR1 and CDR2 sequences are MNHEY and SVGEGT. CDR3 size: 16 residues. V was clipped by 1 base and J by 0 bases, with 12 bases between them. The DNA for the CDR3 is TGTGCCAGCAGTTACTTGGCGGAGGGGCCTAACTATGGCTACACCTTC. Its protein product is CASSYLAEGPNYGYTF.

The rearrangement links TRBV11-1 to TRBJ2-1; no firm D call. This CDR3 is built from 16 residues. Trimming cost V 0 bases and J 7 bases, with 16 bases left between them. CDR1 and CDR2 from the germline V gene are SGHAT and FQDESV (reference sequence). CDR3 amino acids: CASSLAPGSSWNEQFF. DNA for the CDR3: TGTGCCAGCAGCTTAGCCCCAGGTTCATCTTGGAATGAGCAGTTCTTC.

V and J are TRBV18 and TRBJ2-7; the D gene is possibly TRBD2 (5 bases). The germline V gene encodes CDR1 KGHSH and CDR2 LQKENI. The CDR3 length is 12 residues. Trimming cost V 3 bases and J 7 bases, with 10 bases left between them. The CDR3, as DNA: TGTGCCAGCTCACCCCTGGGAGTGGAGCAGTACTTC. Its protein is CASSPLGVEQYF.

The chain links TRBV27 to TRBJ2-7; the D gene could be TRBD1 or TRBD2 (5 bases each). V was pared by 3 bases and J by 3 bases, with 15 bases between. CDR1 and CDR2 from the germline V gene are MNHEY and SMNVEV (reference sequence). There are 15 residues in the CDR3. CDR3 sequence: CASSLLPVGVYEQYF. CDR3 sequence (DNA): TGTGCCAGCAGTTTGCTCCCCGTGGGGGTCTACGAGCAGTACTTC.

With respect to this clone: The germline gene is not matched at one end of the junction; a read error may be the cause. The rearrangement uses TRBV2 and TRBJ1-5; no reliable D call. CDR1 is SNHLY, CDR2 FYNNEI, per germline. This CDR3 is 14 amino acids long. CDR3 in amino acids: CAISNGYSNQPQHF. For the CDR3, the DNA is TGTGCCATCAGTAACGGTTATAGCAATCAGCCCCAGCATTTT.

The V gene is TRBV30, the J gene TRBJ2-7, with 7 bases that match TRBD2. The CDR3 totals 13 residues. After removal of 0 bases from V and 5 bases from J, the junction contained 4 bases not matched to a gene. The V gene's germline CDR1 is GTSNPN and CDR2 SVGIG (reference sequence). CDR3 amino acids: CAWSVTSVDEQYF. In DNA form, the CDR3 reads TGTGCCTGGAGTGTAACTAGCGTCGACGAGCAGTACTTC.

This clone was found once. CDR3 bases: TGTGCCAGCAGTAGGGGCAGCTCCTCCTACGAGCAGTACTTC. Encoded protein: CASSRGSSSYEQYF. The chain is built from TRBV27 and TRBJ2-7; TRBD1 might be the D (5 bases). Deletions cut 5 bases from V and 0 bases from J, with 11 bases between. The CDR3 covers 14 residues. Germline V lookup: CDR1 MNHEY, CDR2 SMNVEV (reference sequence).

The chain uses TRBV3-1 (or the pseudogene TRBV3-2) and TRBJ2-1; 7 bases fit TRBD2. This CDR3 contains 17 residues. Per germline, CDR1 LGHDT and CDR2 YNNKEL (reference sequence). Trimming took 1 base from V and 5 from J; bases not matched to a gene: 11. Here the CDR3 DNA reads TGTGCCAGCAGCCAAGGTAATGGGGCGGGGAGGGACAATGAGCAGTTCTTC. As protein: CASSQGNGAGRDNEQFF.

J is TRBJ1-1 and V is TRBV7-3; no reliable D call. V was shortened by 2 bases and J by 3 bases, with 10 bases between the two germline ends. The CDR3 sequence is 14 residues long. CDR1 is SGHTA, CDR2 FQGTGA, per germline. CDR3 sequence (DNA): TGTGCCAGCAGCTTAGACCCGAGATACACTGAAGCTTTCTTT. Protein sequence: CASSLDPRYTEAFF.

The sample holds a few counts of this clone. This sequence joins TRBV6-5 and TRBJ1-1, with TRBD1 as a possible D gene (5 bases). V was shortened by 8 bases and J by 1 base, with 11 bases between the two germline ends. The germline gives CDR1 MNHEY, CDR2 SVGAGI. The CDR3 has 13 residues. The CDR3 sequence is CASRPTENTEAFF. As DNA, the CDR3 is TGTGCCAGCCGACCGACAGAGAACACTGAAGCTTTCTTT.

The chain joins TRBV5-1 to TRBJ2-7; no firm D call. CDR1 and CDR2 from the germline V gene are SGHRS and YFSETQ. The CDR3 has 13 amino acids. Trimming cost V 4 bases and J 2 bases, with 10 bases left between them. The CDR3 bases are TGCGCCAGCAGCCCCAGTTCGCCCTACGAGCAGTACTTC. As protein: CASSPSSPYEQYF.

The chain joins TRBV4-1 to TRBJ2-3; 9 nucleotides line up with TRBD2. The ends lost 5 bases at V and 0 bases at J; junction bases unmatched: 3. CDR1 MGHRA and CDR2 YSYEKL come from the germline V gene. CDR3 length: 15 residues. CDR3 nucleotides: TGCGCCAGCAGCTTTAGCGGGAGAAGCACAGATACGCAGTATTTT. This gives the protein CASSFSGRSTDTQYF.

Of note for this clone: Other DNA sequences of this sample code for an identical CDR3. The chain has TRBV5-1 and TRBJ2-7; the D is unclear. In germline, CDR1 is SGHRS, CDR2 YFSETQ. V was cut by 2 bases and J by 3 bases, with 6 bases left in between. The CDR3 totals 12 residues. CDR3 in amino acids: CASSLSGYEQYF. CDR3 nucleotide sequence: TGCGCCAGCAGCTTATCAGGCTACGAGCAGTACTTC.

V gene TRBV18 combines with J gene TRBJ1-1; D ambiguous. The CDR3 is made up of 16 amino acids. Trimming removed 6 bases at V and 0 bases at J, with 17 bases between. From germline, CDR1 is KGHSH and CDR2 LQKENI. CDR3 bases: TGTGCCAGCTCTCCCGGAGAGGGCCTTGTGAACACTGAAGCTTTCTTT. It is translated as CASSPGEGLVNTEAFF.

The V gene is TRBV7-2, the J gene TRBJ1-2; tentative D call: TRBD1 (6 bases). This CDR3 has 15 residues. Germline V gene sequence: CDR1 SGHTA, CDR2 FQGNSA. Trimming shortened V by 4 bases and J by 1 base, and 13 bases separated the two germline ends. CDR3 DNA sequence: TGTGCCAGCAGCTGGGGTAGGGACAATAACTATGGCTACACCTTC. Translating gives CASSWGRDNNYGYTF.

The chain couples TRBV19 to TRBJ1-3; D gene uncertain. CDR1 is LNHDA and CDR2 is SQIVND in the germline V gene (reference sequence). With 6 bases removed from V and 4 bases from J, the gap between germline ends came to 13 bases. The CDR3 sequence is 14 residues long. The CDR3 bases are TGTGCCAGTAGCCCGACACCTGCGGGAAACACCATATATTTT. Its protein product is CASSPTPAGNTIYF.

V is TRBV19 and J is TRBJ2-7; a possible D gene is TRBD1 (5 bases). In germline, CDR1 is LNHDA, CDR2 SQIVND (reference sequence). With 2 bases removed from V and 1 base from J, the gap between germline ends came to 6 bases. The CDR3 consists of 13 residues. The CDR3 region is CASSIQGSYEQYF. The CDR3 DNA follows: TGTGCCAGTAGTATACAGGGATCCTACGAGCAGTACTTC.

The rearrangement joins TRBV19 to TRBJ1-3; D is undetermined. Germline loops: CDR1 LNHDA, CDR2 SQIVND (reference sequence). V lost 7 bases and J 4 bases, leaving 17 bases between the germline ends. This CDR3 spans 15 amino acids. Written as DNA, the CDR3 is TGTGCCAGTATTGCCCAGAGACATCCCGGAAACACCATATATTTT. It specifies CASIAQRHPGNTIYF.

This chain joins TRBV18 and TRBJ1-2, with D possibly TRBD1 on 5 matching bases. The CDR3 runs to 15 residues. Germline lookup yields CDR1 KGHSH and CDR2 LQKENI. V was pared by 0 bases and J by 4 bases, with 12 bases between. The CDR3 nucleotides read TGTGCCAGCTCACCACCAAGTAGCCAGGGCTATGGCTACACCTTC. It is translated as CASSPPSSQGYGYTF.